The TCR beta chain under discussion was sequenced for a study of T cells after yellow fever vaccination. Findings of the study overall: A small share of clonotypes appeared in both CD4 and CD8 compartments.

Trimming shortened V by 6 bases and J by 2 bases, and 15 bases separated the two germline ends. The CDR3 runs 15 residues. CDR1 is KGHSH, CDR2 LQKENI, per germline. About this clonotype itself: The antigen is not known.

In making TCR cDNA, 5'RACE template switching added a universal primer site and UMIs to it. TCRdb re-analysed the 5' RACE reads in MiXCR, keeping a single row per CDR3 protein. The data show 400,000 to 450,000 distinct CDR3 sequences, with roughly a sixth seen just once and about 18% held by the top ten. This TCR was recovered from a man younger than 35 who received the YFV17D yellow fever vaccine. This chain links TRBV18 with TRBJ2-3; D uncertain. The sample here was PBMCs, taken before the yellow fever booster vaccination. In nucleotides, the CDR3 is TGTGCCAGCTCGTTGGAGTACGCTTTCACAGATACGCAGTATTTT. Its protein product is CASSLEYAFTDTQYF.